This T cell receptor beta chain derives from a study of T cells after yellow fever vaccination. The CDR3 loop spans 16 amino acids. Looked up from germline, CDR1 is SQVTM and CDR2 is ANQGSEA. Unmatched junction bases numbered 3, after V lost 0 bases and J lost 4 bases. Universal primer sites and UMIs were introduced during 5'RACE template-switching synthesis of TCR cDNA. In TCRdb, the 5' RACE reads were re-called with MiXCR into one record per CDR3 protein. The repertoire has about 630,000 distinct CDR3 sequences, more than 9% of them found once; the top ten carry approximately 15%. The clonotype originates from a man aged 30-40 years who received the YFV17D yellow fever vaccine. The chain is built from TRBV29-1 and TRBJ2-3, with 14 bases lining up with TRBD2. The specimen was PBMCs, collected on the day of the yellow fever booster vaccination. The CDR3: CSVEERLAGGSDTQYF. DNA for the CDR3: TGCAGCGTTGAAGAGCGACTAGCGGGAGGGTCAGATACGCAGTATTTT.